The rows below give T cell receptor beta chains drawn from one sample of a study of human T cells and chemical hapten exposure. TCRdb called the RACE reads again in MiXCR, with one record for every CDR3 protein. The sample has about 360,000 distinct CDR3 sequences, around 5% seen once. The sequencing here drew on whole blood, taken in connection with sensitization to the hapten diphenylcyclopropenone (DPC). Receptors were obtained from a woman between 50 and 59 years old with alopecia areata. Some clones in this sample may be carry-over from other donors' samples. Each CDR3 is given with its conserved first and last residue. The D gene is left open where the match is weak. Only some rows state a clone size, as once, few, many or a class for expanded clones.

D: .
J: TRBJ2-3
size: many
V: TRBV10-3
DNA: TGTGCCATCAGTGAGTCCAGCGATACGCAGTATTTT
CDR3: CAISESSDTQYF

D: .
J: TRBJ2-1
size: many
V: TRBV29-1
DNA: TGCAGCGTTGAGGGGGACCCCAATGAGCAGTTCTTC
CDR3: CSVEGDPNEQFF

D: .
J: TRBJ2-3
size: many
V: TRBV3-1
DNA: TGTGCCAGCAGCCTCGACCGCCGCACAGATACGCAGTATTTT
CDR3: CASSLDRRTDTQYF

D: .
J: TRBJ2-1
size: .
V: TRBV5-4
DNA: TGTGCCAGCAGCTTGGGTGGCTCAAGCTCCTACAATGAGCAGTTCTTC
CDR3: CASSLGGSSSYNEQFF

D: TRBD1
J: TRBJ1-5
size: few
V: TRBV20-1
DNA: TGCAGTGCTTCCGTCGGGACAGGGAACAATCAGCCCCAGCATTTT
CDR3: CSASVGTGNNQPQHF

D: .
J: TRBJ2-2
size: few
V: TRBV20-1
DNA: TGCAGTGCTAGCCCCCCCTCCGGGGAGCTGTTTTTT
CDR3: CSASPPSGELFF

D: TRBD1
J: TRBJ2-5
size: many
V: TRBV20-1
DNA: TGCAGTGCTAGAATTACAGGGGGCCAAGAGACCCAGTACTTC
CDR3: CSARITGGQETQYF

D: TRBD1
J: TRBJ1-1
size: few
V: TRBV28
DNA: TGTGCCAGCAGTCAACAGGGGGCCGACACTGAAGCTTTCTTT
CDR3: CASSQQGADTEAFF

D: .
J: TRBJ1-5
size: many
V: TRBV12-3/TRBV12-4
DNA: TGTGCCAGCAGTTTTGGGATTGAGGGCTACCAGCCCCAGCATTTT
CDR3: CASSFGIEGYQPQHF

D: TRBD1
J: TRBJ2-3
size: many
V: TRBV6-2/TRBV6-3
DNA: TGTGCCAGCAGTTCCCTCGACAGGGGCAAAGCAGATACGCAGTATTTT
CDR3: CASSSLDRGKADTQYF

D: TRBD1
J: TRBJ1-6
size: many
V: TRBV6-5
DNA: TGTGCCAGCAGTCGGGGACAGCATCATTCACCCCTCCACTTT
CDR3: CASSRGQHHSPLHF